These T cell receptor beta chains were read from a single sample in a study of T cell responses to AZD1222 COVID-19 vaccine. The assay was immunoSEQ multiplex PCR, and TCRdb's table has in-frame clones only and misses some. The repertoire has over 110,000 clones, approximately 94% of them found once; the top ten carry 5.1%. This material consisted of peripheral blood, taken on day 0 of AZD1222 vaccination. The receptor source for this set is an adult in good health. Both conserved end residues are part of each CDR3. Each record gives: J gene, clone size, D gene, V gene, CDR3 protein, CDR3 DNA. D genes are given only for firm matches. Expanded clones get a size class; other rows say once, few or many, or leave the size out.

J: TRBJ1-6
size: NA
D: NA
V: TRBV5-1
CDR3: CASSEGGGSYNSPLHF
DNA: TGCGCCAGCAGCGAGGGTGGGGGATCCTATAATTCACCCCTCCACTTT

J: TRBJ2-3
size: NA
D: NA
V: TRBV30
CDR3: CAWTPAGYTDTQYF
DNA: TGTGCCTGGACACCTGCAGGATACACAGATACGCAGTATTTT

J: TRBJ2-5
size: NA
D: NA
V: TRBV11-2
CDR3: CASSVMGIGQETQYF
DNA: TGTGCCAGCAGCGTCATGGGGATTGGACAAGAGACCCAGTACTTC

J: TRBJ1-6
size: NA
D: NA
V: TRBV4-3
CDR3: CASSQDQVNSPLHF
DNA: TGCGCCAGCAGCCAAGATCAAGTCAATTCACCCCTCCACTTT

J: TRBJ2-7
size: NA
D: TRBD1
V: TRBV4-1
CDR3: CASSQSGQGAYEQYF
DNA: TGCGCCAGCAGCCAATCTGGACAGGGTGCCTACGAGCAGTACTTC

J: TRBJ2-2
size: NA
D: NA
V: TRBV5-8
CDR3: CASSLGLTGELFF
DNA: TGTGCCAGCAGCTTGGGGCTCACCGGGGAGCTGTTTTTT

J: TRBJ1-4
size: NA
D: NA
V: TRBV19
CDR3: CASKEGLKLFF
DNA: TGTGCCTCGAAGGAGGGGTTGAAACTGTTTTTT

J: TRBJ1-2
size: NA
D: NA
V: TRBV28
CDR3: CASSPGGLAGYTF
DNA: TGTGCCAGCAGTCCCGGGGGGTTGGCTGGCTACACCTTC

J: TRBJ1-2
size: NA
D: NA
V: TRBV19
CDR3: CASSIEARNYGYTF
DNA: TGTGCCAGTAGTATAGAGGCCCGAAACTATGGCTACACCTTC

J: TRBJ1-1
size: NA
D: NA
V: TRBV12-3/TRBV12-4
CDR3: CASSFVGRTEAFF
DNA: TGTGCCAGCAGTTTCGTAGGGCGTACTGAAGCTTTCTTT

J: TRBJ1-6
size: once
D: NA
V: TRBV6-6
CDR3: CASSDRQDSPLHF
DNA: TGTGCCAGCAGTGACAGACAGGATTCACCCCTCCACTTT

J: TRBJ2-7
size: NA
D: NA
V: TRBV7-9
CDR3: CASSRPGGEQYF
DNA: TGTGCCAGCAGCCGACCCGGAGGGGAGCAGTACTTC

J: TRBJ2-3
size: NA
D: NA
V: TRBV25-1
CDR3: CASSLSRSSQYF
DNA: TGTGCCAGCAGTCTCTCCCGGAGTTCGCAGTATTTT

J: TRBJ2-7
size: NA
D: NA
V: TRBV7-9
CDR3: CASSVSFFEQYF
DNA: TGTGCCAGCAGCGTCTCCTTTTTCGAGCAGTACTTC

J: TRBJ2-1
size: NA
D: TRBD2
V: TRBV2
CDR3: CASSGDSGGAYNEQFF
DNA: TGTGCCAGCAGTGGAGATAGCGGGGGAGCCTACAATGAGCAGTTCTTC

J: TRBJ2-7
size: NA
D: TRBD1
V: TRBV5-5
CDR3: CASSLTVQGQAYEQYF
DNA: TGTGCCAGCAGCTTGACCGTTCAGGGACAGGCCTACGAGCAGTACTTC

J: TRBJ1-3
size: NA
D: NA
V: TRBV2
CDR3: CASNADSGNTIYF
DNA: TGTGCCAGCAATGCAGACTCTGGAAACACCATATATTTT

J: TRBJ2-1
size: NA
D: NA
V: TRBV27
CDR3: CASSNFGVLNSYNEQFF
DNA: TGTGCCAGCAGTAATTTTGGGGTACTAAACTCCTACAATGAGCAGTTCTTC

J: TRBJ1-3
size: NA
D: NA
V: TRBV29-1
CDR3: CSVDKPGTRRNTIYF
DNA: TGCAGCGTTGATAAACCCGGGACACGTAGAAACACCATATATTTT

J: TRBJ2-3
size: NA
D: NA
V: TRBV7-2
CDR3: CASSFQTTDTQYF
DNA: TGTGCCAGCAGCTTCCAGACCACAGATACGCAGTATTTT

J: TRBJ2-5
size: NA
D: TRBD1
V: TRBV18
CDR3: CASSPRGQGGQETQYF
DNA: TGTGCCAGCTCCCCCAGAGGACAGGGTGGGCAAGAGACCCAGTACTTC

J: TRBJ2-3
size: NA
D: NA
V: TRBV24-1
CDR3: CATSDGPPGTDTQYF
DNA: TGTGCCACCAGTGATGGCCCCCCCGGGACAGATACGCAGTATTTT

J: TRBJ1-6
size: NA
D: NA
V: TRBV7-2
CDR3: CASSPPGQNGSPLHF
DNA: TGTGCCAGCAGCCCACCCGGACAGAATGGATCACCCCTCCACTTT

J: TRBJ1-1
size: NA
D: TRBD1
V: TRBV7-9
CDR3: CASSPNRGRVNTEAFF
DNA: TGTGCCAGCAGCCCTAACAGGGGACGGGTTAACACTGAAGCTTTCTTT

J: TRBJ2-2
size: NA
D: TRBD2
V: TRBV9
CDR3: CASSVAGSRLAGPKLAGELFF
DNA: TGTGCCAGCAGCGTAGCGGGATCGCGACTAGCGGGACCTAAGTTGGCCGGGGAGCTGTTTTTT

J: TRBJ2-7
size: NA
D: NA
V: TRBV12-3/TRBV12-4
CDR3: CASSLYPTYEQYF
DNA: TGTGCCAGCAGTTTGTATCCAACCTACGAGCAGTACTTC

J: TRBJ1-6
size: NA
D: NA
V: TRBV3-1/TRBV3-2
CDR3: CASSGPTAANSPLHF
DNA: TGTGCCAGCAGCGGGCCCACCGCGGCCAATTCACCCCTCCACTTT

J: TRBJ2-7
size: NA
D: NA
V: TRBV7-2
CDR3: CASSYPTSYYEQYF
DNA: TGTGCCAGCAGCTATCCAACTAGTTACTACGAGCAGTACTTC

J: TRBJ1-1
size: NA
D: NA
V: TRBV15
CDR3: CATSRAYELEAFF
DNA: TGTGCCACCAGCAGAGCATATGAACTGGAAGCTTTCTTT

J: TRBJ1-4
size: NA
D: TRBD1
V: TRBV13
CDR3: CASSTTGGPNEKLFF
DNA: TGTGCCAGCAGCACCACAGGGGGACCCAATGAAAAACTGTTTTTT

J: TRBJ2-7
size: NA
D: TRBD2
V: TRBV11-2
CDR3: CASSRRTSGGYEQYF
DNA: TGTGCCAGCAGCCGGAGGACTAGCGGGGGCTACGAGCAGTACTTC